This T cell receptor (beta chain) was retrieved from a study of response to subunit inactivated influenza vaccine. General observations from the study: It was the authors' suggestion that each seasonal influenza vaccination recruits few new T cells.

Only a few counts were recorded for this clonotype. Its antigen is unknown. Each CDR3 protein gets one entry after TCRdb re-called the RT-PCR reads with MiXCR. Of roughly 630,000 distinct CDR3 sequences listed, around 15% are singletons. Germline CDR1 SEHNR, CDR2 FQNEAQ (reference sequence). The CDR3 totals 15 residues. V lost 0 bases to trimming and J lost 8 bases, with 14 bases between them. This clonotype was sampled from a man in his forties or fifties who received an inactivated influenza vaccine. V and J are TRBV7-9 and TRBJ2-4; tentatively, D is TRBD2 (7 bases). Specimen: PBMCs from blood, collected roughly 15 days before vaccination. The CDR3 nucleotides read TGTGCCAGCAGCTTAGCGCTCCTAGGGGGGGACATTCAGTACTTC. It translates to CASSLALLGGDIQYF.